The 7 T cell receptor beta chains below all came from one sample that was sequenced in a study of CXCR3-negative and CXCR3-positive naive CD8 T cells. The authors prepared UMI-labeled TRB cDNA libraries by 5' RACE. TCRdb re-called the 5' RACE reads and gives one entry per CDR3 protein, without DNA. The sample's table shows 45,000 to 65,000 distinct CDR3 sequences. The sample taken for sequencing was naive CXCR3- CD8+ T cells from blood. The subset: CD45RO-CCR7+CD27+CD95- naive CD8+ T cells lacking CXCR3 (TNR3-). The origin of the receptors is a human donor in good health. Some clones in this sample may be carry-over from other donors' samples.

This chain links TRBV28 with TRBJ2-1; TCRdb calls TRBD1, which cannot be checked without DNA. Germline V gene lookup returns CDR1 MDHEN and CDR2 SYDVKM. The CDR3 covers 15 residues. The chain's CDR3 is CASKRETGGYNEQFF.

The chain couples TRBV23-1 to TRBJ2-2; the D call of TRBD2 rests on TCRdb alone, since no DNA is present to check it. TRBV23-1 is classed as an ORF, of uncertain function. The CDR3 is made up of 16 amino acids. The CDR3 sequence is CASSQSSGPNTGELFF.

This chain connects TRBV6-2 or TRBV6-3 to TRBJ1-5. Looked up from germline, CDR1 is MNHEY and CDR2 is SVGEGT. The CDR3 runs to 13 residues. The CDR3 loop is CASSYPGNQPQHF.

The chain employs TRBV29-1 and TRBJ2-7. The CDR3 length is 12 residues. The germline V gene has CDR1 SQVTM and CDR2 ANQGSEA. CDR3 residues: CSVESQPYEQYF.

V is TRBV28 and J is TRBJ2-2. CDR3 length: 11 amino acids. CDR1 is MDHEN and CDR2 is SYDVKM in the germline V gene. This CDR3 is CASFNTGELFF.

The chain couples TRBV29-1 to TRBJ2-2; TCRdb's D call, TRBD2, is unchecked because there is no DNA. The germline V gene encodes CDR1 SQVTM and CDR2 ANQGSEA. CDR3 length equals 15 residues. CDR3 loop: CSVDLTSAGPGELFF.

The chain couples TRBV19 to TRBJ1-1; without DNA, the TCRdb call of TRBD1 cannot be checked. The germline V gene encodes CDR1 LNHDA and CDR2 SQIVND (reference sequence). The CDR3 runs to 12 residues. The chain's CDR3 is CASRWGATEAFF.